This TCR beta chain was captured in a study of metastatic and nonmetastatic thyroid tumors. Study as a whole: For malignant and benign thyroid patients, tumor or nodule tissue and blood were the sources whose repertoires were compared.

Points on this clone: Antigen: not known.

There were no patients who had received any treatment before thyroid surgery. Regarding the study as a whole: Compared with benign nodules, malignant thyroid tumors were reported to have significantly higher TCR beta diversity in both blood and tumor.

Using MiXCR, TCRdb reanalyzed the PCR reads. Among roughly 40,000 clones listed, about 17% were seen once. This sequence was found in a male donor with papillary thyroid cancer or a benign thyroid nodule (not recorded which). Some clones in this sample may be carry-over from other donors' samples. What was sequenced was blood.

CDR3: CASSPRHCTDTQYF. Written as DNA, the CDR3 is TGTGCCAGCAGTCCGCGACATTGTACAGATACGCAGTATTTT. The chain employs TRBV12-3 or TRBV12-4 and TRBJ2-3; D gene uncertain. Trimming left V 5 bases short and J 3 bases short, with 12 bases between. CDR3 length: 14 amino acids.